Here is one T cell receptor beta chain with its context. Its specificity is not known. A read error may produce the germline difference seen at one junction end. This sample stems from a study of OX40 agonist ivuxolimab in advanced cancers. Study-wide results and caveats: Nonresponders included some who also had low normalized T-cell clonal expansion. Among expanded peripheral T cells, antigen specificity went undetermined.

Per the germline V gene, CDR1 is LNHDA and CDR2 is SQIVND (reference sequence). The CDR3 length is 16 residues. Repertoires were generated with immunoSEQ multiplex PCR, while TCRdb's copy carries only in-frame clones and drops some. The repertoire includes 80,000 to 100,000 clones, around nine tenths of them detected once, and over 0.4% sits in the top ten. Sequenced here: CD4+ or CD8+ T cells sorted from blood, sampled in a trial of the OX40 agonist ivuxolimab. The chain uses TRBV19 and TRBJ1-1; a weak D match, TRBD1 (5 bases). The sequence was collected from an adult with an advanced solid tumor such as melanoma, head and neck, liver or kidney cancer. CDR3 amino acids: CASRIVNGGAHTEAFF. The CDR3 DNA sequence: TGTGCCAGTAGGATAGTCAATGGAGGGGCGCATACTGAAGCTTTCTTT.